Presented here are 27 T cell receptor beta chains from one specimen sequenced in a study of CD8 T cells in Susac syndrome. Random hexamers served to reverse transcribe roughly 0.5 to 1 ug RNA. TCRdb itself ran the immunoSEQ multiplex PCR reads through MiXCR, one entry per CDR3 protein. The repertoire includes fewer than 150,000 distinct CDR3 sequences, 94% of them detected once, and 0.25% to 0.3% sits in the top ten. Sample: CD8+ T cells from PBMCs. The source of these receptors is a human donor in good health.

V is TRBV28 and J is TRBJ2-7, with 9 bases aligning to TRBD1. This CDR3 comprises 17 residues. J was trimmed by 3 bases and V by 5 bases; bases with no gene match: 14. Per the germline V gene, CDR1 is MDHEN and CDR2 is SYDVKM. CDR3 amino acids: CASSPPGTGSGYYEQYF. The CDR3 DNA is TGTGCCAGCAGTCCTCCCGGGACAGGGTCGGGGTACTACGAGCAGTACTTC.

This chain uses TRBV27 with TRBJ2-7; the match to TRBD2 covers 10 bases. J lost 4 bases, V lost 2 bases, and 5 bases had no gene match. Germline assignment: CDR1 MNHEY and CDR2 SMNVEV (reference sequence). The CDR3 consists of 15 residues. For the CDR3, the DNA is TGTGCCAGCAGTTTAACGGCTAGCGGGAGTTACGAGCAGTACTTC. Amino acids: CASSLTASGSYEQYF.

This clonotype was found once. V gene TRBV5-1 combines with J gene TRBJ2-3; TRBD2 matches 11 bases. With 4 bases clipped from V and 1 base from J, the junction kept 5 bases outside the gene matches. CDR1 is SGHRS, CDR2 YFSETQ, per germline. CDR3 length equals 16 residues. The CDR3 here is CASSQRLAGRTDTQYF. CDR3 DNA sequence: TGCGCCAGCAGCCAAAGACTAGCGGGACGCACAGATACGCAGTATTTT.

This CDR3 is CASSYGDPSGANVLTF. CDR3 in DNA: TGTGCCAGCAGTTACGGGGATCCCTCTGGGGCCAACGTCCTGACTTTC. The chain carries TRBV6-5 and TRBJ2-6, with no clear D. The CDR3 is 16 residues long. Germline V gives CDR1 MNHEY, CDR2 SVGAGI. Trimming stripped 2 bases from V and 0 bases from J, with 8 bases between.

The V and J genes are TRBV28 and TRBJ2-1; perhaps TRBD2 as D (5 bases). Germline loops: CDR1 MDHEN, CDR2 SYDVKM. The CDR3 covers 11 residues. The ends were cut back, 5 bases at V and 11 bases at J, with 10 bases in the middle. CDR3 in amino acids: CASSDTRKQFF. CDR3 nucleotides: TGTGCCAGCAGTGATACTAGGAAGCAGTTCTTC.

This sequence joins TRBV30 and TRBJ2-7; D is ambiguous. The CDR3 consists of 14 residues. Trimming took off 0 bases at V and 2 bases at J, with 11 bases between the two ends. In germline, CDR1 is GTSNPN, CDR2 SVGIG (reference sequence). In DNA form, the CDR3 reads TGTGCCTGGAGTGTAGAACAATTGCCCTACGAGCAGTACTTC. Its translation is CAWSVEQLPYEQYF.

CDR3 residues: CASRSTGENQPQHF. CDR3 in DNA: TGTGCCAGCAGGTCGACAGGGGAAAATCAGCCCCAGCATTTT. This chain links TRBV27 with TRBJ1-5, with TRBD1 matching 8 bases. The CDR3 consists of 14 residues. V lost 6 bases and J lost 4; bases outside the gene matches: 5. Germline assignment: CDR1 MNHEY and CDR2 SMNVEV (reference sequence).

The CDR3 loop reads CASRQGHEQYF. The CDR3 DNA follows: TGTGCCAGCAGACAGGGACACGAGCAGTACTTC. The rearrangement links TRBV3-1 to TRBJ2-7; D might be TRBD1 (6 bases). The CDR3 loop spans 11 amino acids. The germline V gene has CDR1 LGHDT and CDR2 YNNKEL (reference sequence). V lost 6 bases and J lost 5, with 8 bases in between.

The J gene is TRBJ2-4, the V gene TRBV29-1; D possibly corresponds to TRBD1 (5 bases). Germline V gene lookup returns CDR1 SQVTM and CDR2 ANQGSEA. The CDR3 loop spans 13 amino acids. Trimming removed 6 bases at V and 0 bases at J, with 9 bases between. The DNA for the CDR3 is TGCAGCGTGGTGGGGCTAGCCAAAAACATTCAGTACTTC. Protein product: CSVVGLAKNIQYF.

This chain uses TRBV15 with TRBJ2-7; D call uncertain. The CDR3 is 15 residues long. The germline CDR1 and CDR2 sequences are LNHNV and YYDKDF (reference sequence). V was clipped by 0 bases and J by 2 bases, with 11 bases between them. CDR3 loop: CATSRDRAVTYEQYF. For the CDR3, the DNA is TGTGCCACCAGCAGAGATCGAGCTGTGACCTACGAGCAGTACTTC.

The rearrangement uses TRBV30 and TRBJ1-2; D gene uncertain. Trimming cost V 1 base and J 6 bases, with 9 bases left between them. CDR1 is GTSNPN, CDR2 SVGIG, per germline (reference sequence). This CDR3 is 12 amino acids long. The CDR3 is CAWSGRFHGYTF. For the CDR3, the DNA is TGTGCCTGGAGTGGGCGATTCCATGGCTACACCTTC.

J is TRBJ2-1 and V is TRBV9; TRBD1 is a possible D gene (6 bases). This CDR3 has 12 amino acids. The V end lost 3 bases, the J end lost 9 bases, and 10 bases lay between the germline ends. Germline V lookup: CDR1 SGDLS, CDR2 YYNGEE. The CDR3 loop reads CASSGQALEQFF. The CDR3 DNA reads TGTGCCAGCAGCGGACAGGCCCTTGAGCAGTTCTTC.

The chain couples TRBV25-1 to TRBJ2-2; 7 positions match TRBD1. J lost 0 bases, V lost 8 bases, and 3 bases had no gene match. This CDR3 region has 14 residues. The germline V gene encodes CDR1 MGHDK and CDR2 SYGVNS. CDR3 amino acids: CASRDSANTGELFF. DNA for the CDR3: TGTGCCAGCCGGGACAGCGCGAACACCGGGGAGCTGTTTTTT.

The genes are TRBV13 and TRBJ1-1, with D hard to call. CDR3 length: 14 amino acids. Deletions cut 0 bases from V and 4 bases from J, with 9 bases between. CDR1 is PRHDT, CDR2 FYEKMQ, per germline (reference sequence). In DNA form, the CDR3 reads TGTGCCAGCAGCTTAGGCTACATGGGCACTGAAGCTTTCTTT. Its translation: CASSLGYMGTEAFF.

The CDR3 spells CASRPRDMGTEAFF. As DNA, the CDR3 is TGTGCCAGCAGACCCCGGGACATGGGAACTGAAGCTTTCTTT. The chain joins TRBV7-9 to TRBJ1-1, with a tentative D call TRBD1 (6 bases). Germline V CDR1 and CDR2: SEHNR, FQNEAQ (reference sequence). There are 14 residues in the CDR3. The V gene lost 6 bases and the J gene lost 5 bases, with 16 bases spanning the gap.

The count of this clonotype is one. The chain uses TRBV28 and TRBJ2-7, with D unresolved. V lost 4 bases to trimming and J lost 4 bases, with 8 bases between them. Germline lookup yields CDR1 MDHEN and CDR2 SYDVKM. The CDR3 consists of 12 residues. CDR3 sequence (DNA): TGTGCCAGCAGTTCCCTGAGGTACGAGCAGTACTTC. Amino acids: CASSSLRYEQYF.

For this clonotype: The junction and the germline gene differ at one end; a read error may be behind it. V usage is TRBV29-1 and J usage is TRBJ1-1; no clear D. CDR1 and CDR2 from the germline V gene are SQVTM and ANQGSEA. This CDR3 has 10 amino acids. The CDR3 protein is CSASLDEVFF. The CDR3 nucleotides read TGCAGCGCCTCGTTAGATGAAGTTTTCTTT. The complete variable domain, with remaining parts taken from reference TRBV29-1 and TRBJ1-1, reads SAVISQKPSRDICQRGTSLTIQCQVDSQVTMMFWYRQQPGQSLTLIATANQGSEATYESGFVIDKFPISRPNLTFSTLTVSNMSPEDSSIYLCSASLDEVFFGQGTRLTVV.

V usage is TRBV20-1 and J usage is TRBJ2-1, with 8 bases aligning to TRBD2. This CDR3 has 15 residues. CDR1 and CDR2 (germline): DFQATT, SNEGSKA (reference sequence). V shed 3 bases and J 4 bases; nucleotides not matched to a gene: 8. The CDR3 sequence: CSARVREGLYNEQFF. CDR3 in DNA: TGCAGTGCTAGGGTCCGGGAGGGGTTGTACAATGAGCAGTTCTTC.

CDR3 DNA: TGTGCCAGCAGTGAAGCGGATGATTATGTCAGGCGAACCCAAGCTTTCTTT. Protein sequence: CASSEADDYVRRTQAFF. The V call is TRBV2, the J call TRBJ1-1; no definite D call. V lost 0 bases and J lost 9, with 23 bases in between. The CDR3 sequence is 17 residues long. In germline, CDR1 is SNHLY, CDR2 FYNNEI.

For the CDR3, the DNA is TGTGCCAGCGCGGCAGTTGGGGCCAACGTCCTGACTTTC. Encoded protein: CASAAVGANVLTF. The chain employs TRBV2 and TRBJ2-6; no definite D call. This CDR3 has 13 amino acids. The V end lost 8 bases, the J end lost 3 bases, and 8 bases lay between the germline ends. Germline-derived CDR1 and CDR2 are SNHLY and FYNNEI.

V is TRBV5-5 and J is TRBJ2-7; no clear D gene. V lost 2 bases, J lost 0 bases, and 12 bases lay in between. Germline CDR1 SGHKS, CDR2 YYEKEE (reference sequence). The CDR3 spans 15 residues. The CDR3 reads CASSLGDAASYEQYF. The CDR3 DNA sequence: TGTGCCAGCAGCTTAGGAGACGCCGCCTCCTACGAGCAGTACTTC.

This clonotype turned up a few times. For the CDR3, the DNA is TGTGCCAGTTCGTCGACAGGCTACAATGAGCAGTTCTTC. Its protein product is CASSSTGYNEQFF. The chain recombines TRBV19 with TRBJ2-1, with a tentative D call TRBD1 (6 bases). The CDR3 length is 13 residues. Between the trimmed V and J ends, which lost 8 bases and 3 bases, there was a span of 11 bases. Germline lookup yields CDR1 LNHDA and CDR2 SQIVND (reference sequence).

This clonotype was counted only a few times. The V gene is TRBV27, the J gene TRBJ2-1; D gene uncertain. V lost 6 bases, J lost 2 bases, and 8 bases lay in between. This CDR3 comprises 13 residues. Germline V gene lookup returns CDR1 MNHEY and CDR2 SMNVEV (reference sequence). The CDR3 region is CASSQVPYNEQFF. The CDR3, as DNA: TGTGCCAGCAGCCAGGTACCCTACAATGAGCAGTTCTTC.

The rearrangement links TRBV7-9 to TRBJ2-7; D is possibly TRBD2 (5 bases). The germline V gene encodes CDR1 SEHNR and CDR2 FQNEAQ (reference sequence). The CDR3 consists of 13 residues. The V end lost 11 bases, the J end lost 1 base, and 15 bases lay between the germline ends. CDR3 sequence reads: CAASPISSYEQYF. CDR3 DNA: TGTGCCGCTAGCCCCATCAGTTCCTACGAGCAGTACTTC.

The CDR3 reads CASSPSAPTDTQYF. Written as DNA, the CDR3 is TGCGCCAGCAGCCCCTCAGCGCCCACAGATACGCAGTATTTT. The chain carries TRBV5-1 and TRBJ2-3; D not certain. Trimming removed 4 bases from V and 2 bases from J, with 11 bases in between. Per the germline V gene, CDR1 is SGHRS and CDR2 is YFSETQ. The CDR3 sequence is 14 residues long.

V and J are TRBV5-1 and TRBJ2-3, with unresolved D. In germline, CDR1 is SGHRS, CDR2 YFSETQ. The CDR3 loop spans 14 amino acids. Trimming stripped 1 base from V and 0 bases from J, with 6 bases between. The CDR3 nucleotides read TGCGCCAGCAGCTTGATCTACAGCACAGATACGCAGTATTTT. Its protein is CASSLIYSTDTQYF.

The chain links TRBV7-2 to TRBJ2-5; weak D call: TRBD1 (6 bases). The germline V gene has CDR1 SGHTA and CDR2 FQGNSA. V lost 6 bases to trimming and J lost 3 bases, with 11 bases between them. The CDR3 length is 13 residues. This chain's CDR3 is CASRQGWEETQYF. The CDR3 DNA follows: TGTGCCAGCAGACAGGGTTGGGAAGAGACCCAGTACTTC.